This T cell receptor (beta chain) was documented in a study of PD-L1 blockade in urothelial cancer. Overall study: Analyses were performed on blood at 3 weeks after treatment start (the second dose) and at 6 weeks.

Produced via immunoSEQ multiplex PCR; TCRdb's table is partial and in-frame only. Altogether under 50,000 clones are present, around 90% being singletons, with the ten largest covering just under 8.5%. Looked up from germline, CDR1 is KGHSH and CDR2 is LQKENI. This CDR3 is 12 amino acids long. V gave up 5 bases and J gave up 10 bases; unmatched junction bases: 5. The patients had locally advanced or metastatic urothelial carcinoma. Patient sample counts ranged from 1 to 8, pretreatment and on-treatment. The sequence was collected from a man aged 70-80 years with urothelial cancer. The V and J genes are TRBV18 and TRBJ1-1; 9 bases align to TRBD1. Sequencing used PBMCs, obtained around atezolizumab (anti-PD-L1) treatment. This chain's CDR3 is CASSTDRGGAFF. The CDR3 DNA follows: TGTGCCAGCTCAACGGACAGGGGAGGAGCTTTCTTT.